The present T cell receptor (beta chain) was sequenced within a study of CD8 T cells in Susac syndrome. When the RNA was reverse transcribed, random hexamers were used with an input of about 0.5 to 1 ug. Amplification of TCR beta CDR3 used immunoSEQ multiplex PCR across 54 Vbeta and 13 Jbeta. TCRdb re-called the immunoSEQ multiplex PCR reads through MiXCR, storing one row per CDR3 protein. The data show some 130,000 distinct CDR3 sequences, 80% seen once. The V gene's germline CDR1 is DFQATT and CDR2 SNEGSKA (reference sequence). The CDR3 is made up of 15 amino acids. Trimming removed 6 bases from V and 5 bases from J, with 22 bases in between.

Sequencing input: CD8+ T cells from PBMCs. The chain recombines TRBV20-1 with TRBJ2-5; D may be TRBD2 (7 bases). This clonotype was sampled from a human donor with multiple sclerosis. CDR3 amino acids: CSAHRVRGGTETQYF. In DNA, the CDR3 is TGCAGTGCCCACCGGGTCCGCGGGGGCACCGAGACCCAGTACTTC.